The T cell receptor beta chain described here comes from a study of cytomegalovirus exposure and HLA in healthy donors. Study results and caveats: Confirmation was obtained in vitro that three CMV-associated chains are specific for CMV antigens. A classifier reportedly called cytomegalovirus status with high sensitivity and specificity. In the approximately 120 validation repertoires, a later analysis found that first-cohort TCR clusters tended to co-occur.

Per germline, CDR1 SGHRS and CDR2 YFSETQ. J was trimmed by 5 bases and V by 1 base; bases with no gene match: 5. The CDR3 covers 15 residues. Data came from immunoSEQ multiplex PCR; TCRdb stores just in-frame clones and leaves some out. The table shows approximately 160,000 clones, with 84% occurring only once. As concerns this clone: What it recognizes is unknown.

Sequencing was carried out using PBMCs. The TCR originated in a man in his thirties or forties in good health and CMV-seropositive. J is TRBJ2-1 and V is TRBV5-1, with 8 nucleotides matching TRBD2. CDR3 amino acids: CASSLYTGGHNEQFF. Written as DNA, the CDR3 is TGCGCCAGCAGCTTGTATACGGGGGGGCACAATGAGCAGTTCTTC.